The 15 T cell receptor beta chains in this list originate from one sample, sequenced in a study of PD-L1 blockade in urothelial cancer. Assay: immunoSEQ multiplex PCR; the TCRdb copy retains only in-frame clones and omits some. The data hold some 76,000 clones, with 85% to 90% observed a single time. The sequenced sample was PBMCs, obtained around atezolizumab (anti-PD-L1) treatment. The receptor set was obtained from a man aged 55 to 70 with urothelial cancer.

The V call is TRBV30, the J call TRBJ1-4; possibly TRBD1 for D (6 bases). The germline V gene encodes CDR1 GTSNPN and CDR2 SVGIG (reference sequence). V shed 3 bases and J shed 4 bases, with 15 bases lying between them. The CDR3 loop spans 15 amino acids. The CDR3 protein is CAWRTRDTFNEKLFF. CDR3 sequence (DNA): TGTGCCTGGAGGACCCGGGACACCTTTAATGAAAAACTGTTTTTT.

V gene TRBV6-5 combines with J gene TRBJ1-1; perhaps TRBD1 as D (5 bases). V lost 2 bases and J lost 4, with 14 bases in between. The CDR3 is 15 residues long. Germline lookup yields CDR1 MNHEY and CDR2 SVGAGI. CDR3 nucleotides: TGTGCCAGCAGTTACGAAGGTGCGGGGGGCACTGAAGCTTTCTTT. This codes for CASSYEGAGGTEAFF.

The chain has TRBV28 and TRBJ2-7; TRBD1 might be the D (5 bases). The CDR3 is 16 amino acids. Germline assignment: CDR1 MDHEN and CDR2 SYDVKM. The germline V and J ends were trimmed by 4 bases and 2 bases, with 18 bases remaining between them. Written as DNA, the CDR3 is TGTGCCAGCAGTTGGGCCCACGACAGCCCTACCTACGAGCAGTACTTC. Protein sequence: CASSWAHDSPTYEQYF.

V gene TRBV30 combines with J gene TRBJ2-3, with 7 positions matching TRBD1. V shed 0 bases and J 6 bases; nucleotides not matched to a gene: 9. Germline loops: CDR1 GTSNPN, CDR2 SVGIG (reference sequence). This CDR3 has 15 amino acids. In nucleotides, the CDR3 is TGTGCCTGGAGTGTAGGGGGCCTAACAGGGGATACGCAGTATTTT. Its translation is CAWSVGGLTGDTQYF. Variable domain in full (rest from reference TRBV30 and TRBJ2-3): SQTIHQWPATLVQPVGSPLSLECTVEGTSNPNLYWYRQAAGRGLQLLFYSVGIGQISSEVPQNLSASRPQDRQFILSSKKLLLSDSGFYLCAWSVGGLTGDTQYFGPGTRLTVL.

The chain links TRBV6-5 to TRBJ1-2, with D uncertain. This CDR3 comprises 13 residues. Germline lookup yields CDR1 MNHEY and CDR2 SVGAGI. Trimming stripped 2 bases from V and 4 bases from J, with 8 bases between. The CDR3 here is CASSYEVGYGYTF. The CDR3 nucleotides read TGTGCCAGCAGTTACGAGGTGGGCTATGGCTACACCTTC.

The table lists this clone with a count of one. V and J are TRBV29-1 and TRBJ1-2; tentative D call: TRBD1 (6 bases). CDR1 and CDR2 (germline): SQVTM, ANQGSEA. Trimming pared 1 base from V and 3 bases from J, leaving 12 bases between. This CDR3 contains 14 residues. CDR3 protein: CSVEGRQGYYGYTF. The CDR3 nucleotides read TGCAGCGTTGAAGGTCGCCAGGGGTACTATGGCTACACCTTC.

The table lists this clone with a few counts. The V and J genes are TRBV9 and TRBJ1-1; possible D gene TRBD1, 6 bases. Trimming pared 4 bases from V and 0 bases from J, leaving 13 bases between. The CDR3 is 15 residues long. Per the germline V gene, CDR1 is SGDLS and CDR2 is YYNGEE. CDR3 sequence reads: CASSNRDIVNTEAFF. The CDR3 region has the DNA TGTGCCAGCAGCAACCGGGACATAGTGAACACTGAAGCTTTCTTT. Together with reference TRBV9 and TRBJ1-1, the CDR3 gives the full variable domain: DSGVTQTPKHLITATGQRVTLRCSPRSGDLSVYWYQQSLDQGLQFLIQYYNGEERAKGNILERFSAQQFPDLHSELNLSSLELGDSALYFCASSNRDIVNTEAFFGQGTRLTVV.

The chain carries TRBV10-1 and TRBJ1-3, with D possibly matching TRBD1 (6 bases). Trimming cost V 5 bases and J 4 bases, with 9 bases left between them. This CDR3 is built from 13 residues. The germline CDR1 and CDR2 sequences are WNHNN and SYGVQD (reference sequence). The CDR3 spells CASSTDSGNTIYF. CDR3 bases: TGCGCCAGCAGTACGGACAGCGGAAACACCATATATTTT.

J is TRBJ2-6 and V is TRBV7-9; D might be TRBD1 (7 bases). The CDR3 spans 16 residues. The V and J ends lost 7 bases and 4 bases respectively, with 17 bases between them. CDR1 is SEHNR and CDR2 is FQNEAQ in the germline V gene (reference sequence). This chain's CDR3 is CASNPGGGAGANVLTF. The CDR3 DNA reads as TGTGCCAGCAACCCTGGAGGGGGCGCGGGGGCCAACGTCCTGACTTTC.

Only one count was recorded for this clone. This chain uses TRBV5-1 with TRBJ1-2, with 8 bases aligning to TRBD1. V was clipped by 2 bases and J by 3 bases; unmatched bases: 9. CDR1 and CDR2 (germline): SGHRS, YFSETQ. The CDR3 totals 16 residues. The CDR3 region has the DNA TGCGCCAGCAGCTTCCAGGTATCGACAGGGGACTATGGCTACACCTTC. Its protein is CASSFQVSTGDYGYTF.

The chain combines TRBV19 with TRBJ1-1; perhaps TRBD1 as D (5 bases). Germline lookup yields CDR1 LNHDA and CDR2 SQIVND (reference sequence). CDR3 length: 14 amino acids. V shed 1 base and J shed 5 bases, with 11 bases lying between them. The CDR3 reads CASSIAPGSTEAFF. Written as DNA, the CDR3 is TGTGCCAGTAGTATAGCCCCAGGGTCAACTGAAGCTTTCTTT.

The chain links TRBV7-9 to TRBJ2-7, with D possibly TRBD2 on 6 matching bases. The CDR3 covers 14 residues. CDR1 is SEHNR, CDR2 FQNEAQ, per germline (reference sequence). Deletions cut 5 bases from V and 2 bases from J, with 13 bases between. The CDR3 reads CASSPWDFAYEQYF. The CDR3 region has the DNA TGTGCCAGCAGCCCCTGGGACTTCGCCTACGAGCAGTACTTC.

This clone was observed a handful of times. The chain couples TRBV2 to TRBJ1-1; perhaps TRBD1 as D (5 bases). CDR1 and CDR2 (germline): SNHLY, FYNNEI. V was shortened by 10 bases and J by 4 bases, with 13 bases between the two germline ends. The CDR3 extends over 12 amino acids. The DNA of the CDR3 is TGTGCCACCCGCCAGGGCCGCACTGAAGCTTTCTTT. Amino acids: CATRQGRTEAFF.

Concerning this clone itself: The same CDR3 arises from other DNA sequences in this sample as well. The V gene is TRBV6-1, the J gene TRBJ1-4; tentative D call: TRBD1 (6 bases). V was pared by 4 bases and J by 6 bases, with 9 bases between. Germline V gene lookup returns CDR1 MNHNS and CDR2 SASEGT. The CDR3 runs 13 residues. The CDR3, as DNA: TGTGCCAGCAGTGTACAGGGCGATGAAAAACTGTTTTTT. Its translation is CASSVQGDEKLFF.

The chain joins TRBV7-8 to TRBJ1-2; 7 nucleotides line up with TRBD1. The V gene end was trimmed by 5 bases and the J gene end by 1 base; junction bases not matched to a gene: 4. The CDR3 contains 14 residues. Germline V lookup: CDR1 SGHVS, CDR2 FQNEAQ. The CDR3 region has the DNA TGTGCCAGCAGCCCACAGGGGAATAACTATGGCTACACCTTC. It codes for CASSPQGNNYGYTF.